In its sample, the clone carrying this TCR beta chain was seen many times. The CDR3 contains 14 residues. V lost 4 bases to trimming and J lost 8 bases; unmatched junction nucleotides: 8. Per germline, CDR1 DFQATT and CDR2 SNEGSKA (reference sequence). MiXCR, run by TCRdb on the 5' RACE reads, gives a single entry per CDR3 protein. The profile shows some 670,000 distinct CDR3 sequences, roughly an eighth of them singletons. The data derive from a study of T cells after yellow fever vaccination. The V gene is TRBV20-1, the J gene TRBJ1-4; 9 bases are shared with TRBD1. This sequence originates from a young man who received the YFV17D yellow fever vaccine. Sequenced material: PBMCs, taken on the day of the yellow fever booster vaccination. The CDR3 is CSAMSGQGGEKLFF. Here the CDR3 DNA reads TGCAGTGCTATGTCGGGACAGGGTGGCGAAAAACTGTTTTTT.